This T cell receptor beta chain was documented in a study of response to subunit inactivated influenza vaccine. TCRdb itself ran the RT-PCR reads through MiXCR, one entry per CDR3 protein. The sample has about 570,000 distinct CDR3 sequences, 12% seen once. Germline V gene sequence: CDR1 LNHDA, CDR2 SQIVND (reference sequence). The CDR3 sequence is 14 residues long. V was clipped by 1 base and J by 8 bases, with 14 bases between them. The chain carries TRBV19 and TRBJ1-2; possible D gene TRBD1, 6 bases. This material consisted of PBMCs from blood, taken on the day of vaccination. This sequence was found in a man aged 45-65 years who received an inactivated influenza vaccine. The CDR3 here is CASSIVGRGAGYTF. DNA for the CDR3: TGTGCCAGTAGTATAGTAGGCAGGGGCGCCGGCTACACCTTC.